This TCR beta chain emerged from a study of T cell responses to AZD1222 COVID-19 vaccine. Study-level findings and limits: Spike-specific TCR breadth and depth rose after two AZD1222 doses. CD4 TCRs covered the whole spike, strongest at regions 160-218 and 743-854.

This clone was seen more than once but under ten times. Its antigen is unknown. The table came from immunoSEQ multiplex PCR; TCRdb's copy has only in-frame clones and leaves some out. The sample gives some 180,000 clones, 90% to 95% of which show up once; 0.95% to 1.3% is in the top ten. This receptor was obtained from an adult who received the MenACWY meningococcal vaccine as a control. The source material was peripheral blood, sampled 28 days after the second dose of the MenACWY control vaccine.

The CDR3 is CASSQFKGGNQPQHF. In nucleotides, the CDR3 is TGCGCCAGCAGCCAGTTCAAGGGGGGGAATCAGCCCCAGCATTTT. The J gene is TRBJ1-5, the V gene TRBV4-3; a weak D match, TRBD1 (6 bases). V lost 3 bases to trimming and J lost 4 bases, with 13 bases between them. Germline assignment: CDR1 LGHNA and CDR2 YSLEER. The CDR3 is 15 amino acids.